Each of the 22 T cell receptor beta chains below was sequenced from the same sample in a study of T-cell reconstitution after alpha-beta-depleted transplantation in children. Unique molecular identifiers were incorporated when the TCRbeta library was constructed. TCRdb re-analysed the PCR reads in MiXCR, keeping a single row per CDR3 protein. The sample lists around 380,000 distinct CDR3 sequences, 11% occurring once. The sample consisted of PBMCs from the stem cell graft donor, taken from the stem cell graft. The receptors shown here come from a human donor who donated a stem cell graft to a child with acute myeloid leukemia.

This clonotype was found a few times. CDR3 region: CSASSLRAKETQYF. The DNA of the CDR3 is TGCAGTGCTTCCTCCCTGAGGGCCAAAGAGACCCAGTACTTC. The chain employs TRBV20-1 and TRBJ2-5; weak D call: TRBD2 (5 bases). The CDR3 has 14 residues. V lost 5 bases and J lost 3, with 16 bases in between. Per germline, CDR1 DFQATT and CDR2 SNEGSKA (reference sequence).

The chain carries TRBV5-1 and TRBJ2-5; D is perhaps TRBD1 (5 bases). Germline assignment: CDR1 SGHRS and CDR2 YFSETQ. The CDR3 extends over 14 amino acids. Trimming cost V 0 bases and J 0 bases, with 6 bases left between them. In DNA, the CDR3 is TGCGCCAGCAGCTTGGCACAGGACCAAGAGACCCAGTACTTC. Its translation is CASSLAQDQETQYF.

The chain couples TRBV20-1 to TRBJ2-7; D remains unclear. The CDR3 runs 12 residues. V was cut by 0 bases and J by 9 bases, with 12 bases left in between. Germline assignment: CDR1 DFQATT and CDR2 SNEGSKA (reference sequence). CDR3 sequence: CSAREGSLPQYF. The CDR3 DNA reads as TGCAGTGCTAGAGAAGGCAGTCTCCCGCAGTACTTC.

This clonotype was observed many times. This rearrangement joins TRBV19 to TRBJ1-1, with unresolved D. V was shortened by 6 bases and J by 4 bases, with 9 bases between the two germline ends. This CDR3 is built from 12 residues. Germline CDR1 reads LNHDA; CDR2 reads SQIVND (reference sequence). DNA of the CDR3: TGTGCCAGTAGCTTCCCAAGCACTGAAGCTTTCTTT. It translates to CASSFPSTEAFF.

This clonotype has more than one count but fewer than ten. V gene TRBV20-1 combines with J gene TRBJ1-2; TRBD1 matches at 9 bases. The trim removed 6 bases at V and 6 bases at J, leaving 17 bases unmatched. The CDR3 is 16 amino acids. Germline V lookup: CDR1 DFQATT, CDR2 SNEGSKA (reference sequence). The CDR3 reads CSATAWDRAFNDGYTF. DNA of the CDR3: TGCAGTGCCACCGCCTGGGACAGGGCTTTCAACGATGGCTACACCTTC.

This clonotype was observed many times. The rearrangement joins TRBV5-1 to TRBJ2-3; the match to TRBD2 covers 13 bases. CDR3 length: 16 amino acids. Germline V gene sequence: CDR1 SGHRS, CDR2 YFSETQ. J gave up 2 bases and V 3 bases, and 3 bases lay outside the gene matches. Written as DNA, the CDR3 is TGCGCCAGCAGCTCCGGACTAGCGGGGGTCACAGATACGCAGTATTTT. Translation: CASSSGLAGVTDTQYF. The full variable domain, completed using reference TRBV5-1 and TRBJ2-3, is KAGVTQTPRYLIKTRGQQVTLSCSPISGHRSVSWYQQTPGQGLQFLFEYFSETQRNKGNFPGRFSGRQFSNSRSEMNVSTLELGDSALYLCASSSGLAGVTDTQYFGPGTRLTVL.

This clonotype was picked up a small number of times. The CDR3 reads CASWSAGVQETQYF. The CDR3 coding sequence is TGTGCCAGCTGGTCAGCGGGGGTCCAAGAGACCCAGTACTTC. This chain uses TRBV12-3 or TRBV12-4 with TRBJ2-5; 8 bases fit TRBD2. Trimming cost V 8 bases and J 1 base; bases outside gene matches: 6. CDR3 length equals 14 residues.

This clonotype came up a few times. This sequence joins TRBV29-1 and TRBJ2-5; TRBD1 might be the D (6 bases). Germline CDR1 SQVTM, CDR2 ANQGSEA. The CDR3 contains 13 residues. V was pared by 8 bases and J by 2 bases, with 15 bases between. The chain's CDR3 is CSILRDIQETQYF. CDR3 nucleotide sequence: TGCAGCATCTTACGGGACATACAAGAGACCCAGTACTTC.

The genes are TRBV29-1 and TRBJ1-2; 7 nucleotides align to TRBD1. The CDR3 runs 12 residues. The germline V gene encodes CDR1 SQVTM and CDR2 ANQGSEA. V dropped 4 bases and J dropped 8; count of bases not matched to a gene: 7. CDR3 in amino acids: CSVGGQTGGYTF. Here the CDR3 DNA reads TGCAGCGTTGGGGGACAGACGGGGGGCTACACCTTC.

Only a few counts were recorded for this clonotype. V gene TRBV29-1 combines with J gene TRBJ2-7, with D possibly being TRBD1 or TRBD2 (5 bases each). CDR3 length equals 16 residues. CDR1 and CDR2 from the germline V gene are SQVTM and ANQGSEA. V lost 2 bases and J 4 bases, leaving 21 bases between the germline ends. The CDR3 nucleotides read TGCAGCGTTGAACTGGCCGGTGTGGGGGTCGGTTACGAGCAGTACTTC. Translated: CSVELAGVGVGYEQYF.

This clonotype has a count of ten or more. The chain carries TRBV7-8 and TRBJ1-3; 8 positions agree with TRBD1. Trimming at V came to 6 bases and at J to 3 bases, leaving 10 bases not matched to a gene. The V gene's germline CDR1 is SGHVS and CDR2 FQNEAQ. This CDR3 contains 16 residues. CDR3: CASRKTGGGLGNTIYF. The CDR3 bases are TGTGCCAGCAGGAAAACAGGGGGAGGCCTTGGAAACACCATATATTTT.

This clonotype showed up many times. The V call is TRBV5-1, the J call TRBJ1-6; D may be TRBD1 (6 bases). Between the trimmed V and J ends, which lost 4 bases and 6 bases, there was a span of 14 bases. The germline V gene has CDR1 SGHRS and CDR2 YFSETQ. This CDR3 comprises 15 residues. The CDR3 coding sequence is TGCGCCAGCAGCCTGACCGGGACAAGTAATTCACCCCTCCACTTT. Protein: CASSLTGTSNSPLHF.

A remark on this clonotype: An end of the junction differs from the germline gene, which may be a read error. The CDR3: CASSLADRAGTDPQYF. The CDR3 nucleotides read TGTGCCAGCAGCTTAGCGGACAGGGCGGGAACAGATCCGCAGTATTTT. This rearrangement joins TRBV7-8 to TRBJ2-3, with 8 bases matching TRBD1. Germline V CDR1 and CDR2: SGHVS, FQNEAQ. CDR3 length: 16 amino acids.

This sequence joins TRBV7-2 and TRBJ2-7, with D unresolved. V was trimmed by 4 bases and J by 2 bases, leaving 12 bases between them. The CDR3 runs to 14 residues. Germline assignment: CDR1 SGHTA and CDR2 FQGNSA. CDR3 in amino acids: CASSSRRRTYEQYF. CDR3 nucleotide sequence: TGTGCCAGCAGCTCCCGCCGGAGAACCTACGAGCAGTACTTC.

This clonotype came up once. This CDR3 is CAWSARQGDHEKLFF. The CDR3 DNA sequence: TGTGCCTGGAGTGCGCGGCAGGGTGATCATGAAAAACTGTTTTTT. The chain couples TRBV30 to TRBJ1-4, with TRBD1 as a possible D gene (5 bases). This CDR3 region has 15 residues. Looked up from germline, CDR1 is GTSNPN and CDR2 is SVGIG (reference sequence). Trimming took 1 base from V and 6 from J, leaving 15 bases between them.

This clonotype was seen ten or more times. This chain joins TRBV7-6 and TRBJ2-5; TRBD2 matches 14 bases. This CDR3 contains 16 residues. V lost 5 bases, J lost 4 bases, and 6 bases stayed unmatched. Germline V lookup: CDR1 SGHVS, CDR2 FNYEAQ. The CDR3 region is CASSQTGLAGAETQYF. The CDR3 nucleotides are TGTGCCAGCAGCCAGACGGGACTAGCGGGAGCAGAGACCCAGTACTTC.

This chain links TRBV7-9 with TRBJ2-2; 8 bases fit TRBD1. Germline V gene sequence: CDR1 SEHNR, CDR2 FQNEAQ (reference sequence). There are 15 residues in the CDR3. V lost 5 bases, J lost 6 bases, and 8 bases stayed unmatched. CDR3 protein: CASSTRQGSAGELFF. For the CDR3, the DNA is TGTGCCAGCAGCACCAGACAGGGGTCGGCCGGGGAGCTGTTTTTT.

This clonotype was found a few times. The CDR3 region is CASTFTGSGLYEQYF. CDR3 coding DNA: TGTGCCAGCACTTTCACGGGTAGCGGGCTCTACGAGCAGTACTTC. The chain combines TRBV6-5 with TRBJ2-7, with 7 bases lining up with TRBD2. V lost 7 bases to trimming and J lost 3 bases; unmatched junction nucleotides: 12. This CDR3 is built from 15 residues. Per germline, CDR1 MNHEY and CDR2 SVGAGI.

This clonotype was detected ten times or more. The J gene is TRBJ2-7, the V gene TRBV3-1; 11 bases align to TRBD2. J was trimmed by 3 bases and V by 1 base; bases with no gene match: 2. Germline CDR1 LGHDT, CDR2 YNNKEL (reference sequence). The CDR3 consists of 15 residues. CDR3 loop: CASSQGLAGSYEQYF. The CDR3 bases are TGTGCCAGCAGCCAAGGACTAGCGGGGAGCTACGAGCAGTACTTC.

This clonotype came up a few times. The chain links TRBV20-1 to TRBJ1-2, with 7 bases lining up with TRBD1. The CDR3 is 14 residues long. CDR1 DFQATT and CDR2 SNEGSKA come from the germline V gene (reference sequence). Trimming at V came to 1 base and at J to 3 bases, leaving 5 bases not matched to a gene. This CDR3 is CSARAQQGYYGYTF. In DNA, the CDR3 is TGCAGTGCTAGAGCGCAACAGGGGTACTATGGCTACACCTTC.

This clonotype was detected a few times. In nucleotides, the CDR3 is TGTGCCAGCAGCCAAACGGAAGGCAATGAGCAGTTCTTC. The encoded protein is CASSQTEGNEQFF. V usage is TRBV3-1 and J usage is TRBJ2-1; D gene ambiguous. The CDR3 sequence is 13 residues long. Germline V gene data show CDR1 as LGHDT and CDR2 as YNNKEL (reference sequence). V was clipped by 2 bases and J by 6 bases, with 8 bases between them.

This clonotype appeared many times. This chain's CDR3 is CASSYRTDTQYF. As DNA, the CDR3 is TGTGCCAGCAGCTACCGCACAGATACGCAGTATTTT. The V call is TRBV13, the J call TRBJ2-3; D call uncertain. V lost 4 bases to trimming and J lost 1 base, with 3 bases between them. Germline CDR1 and CDR2: PRHDT and FYEKMQ (reference sequence). The length of the CDR3 is 12 residues.